This record covers a single T cell receptor (beta chain). The antigen is not known. The data were obtained in a study of shared clonotypes between healthy human individuals. Study-wide results and limits: An anticipated effect of sequencing depth on clonotype sharing among donors was recognized. Only blood samples were collected, and tissue repertoires likely differ.

Germline V gives CDR1 SGHKS, CDR2 YYEKEE (reference sequence). V dropped 1 base and J dropped 2 bases, with 7 bases sitting between them. The CDR3 covers 13 residues. Each subset's genomic DNA was split evenly across several immunoSEQ plates. Generated by immunoSEQ multiplex PCR, the TCRdb table keeps only in-frame clones and is missing some. This table has about 380,000 clones, 90% to 98% appearing once. The receptor's source is a man aged 25-40 years in good health. The sample consisted of memory CD8+ T cells sorted from blood. Subset given: CD45RO+ cells pooled with CCR7-negative TemRA cells. The rearrangement joins TRBV5-5 to TRBJ2-7; D might be TRBD1 (5 bases). CDR3 sequence: CASSLQGPYEQYF. CDR3 DNA: TGTGCCAGCAGCTTGCAGGGTCCCTACGAGCAGTACTTC.